A single sample gave rise to the 20 T cell receptor beta chains below, sequenced in a study of blood T cells in healthy people across ages. Sample-barcoded 5' priming and a J-beta primer mix drove a second PCR of 7 to 11 cycles. From the 5' RACE reads, TCRdb called clonotypes with MiXCR, one entry per CDR3 protein. The data contain over 500,000 distinct CDR3 sequences, roughly a quarter of them singletons. This sample was shared with a second study, whose subject was T cells of mothers and their children.

The source material was blood. These receptors were taken from a boy between 2 and 15 years old in good health.

This clonotype was seen more than once but under ten times. An end of the junction does not agree with germline; a read error may underlie this. The V gene is TRBV29-1, the J gene TRBJ2-1; no firm D call. This CDR3 is 14 amino acids long. Germline CDR1 is SQVTM and CDR2 is ANQGSEA. DNA of the CDR3: TGCAGCGTTGAAGGGGCTAGTTCCTACAACGAGCAGTTCTTC. As protein: CSVEGASSYNEQFF.

The V and J genes are TRBV30 and TRBJ1-2, with no clear D. Between the trimmed V and J ends, which lost 4 bases and 8 bases, there was a span of 14 bases. The CDR3 is 12 residues long. Germline V CDR1 and CDR2: GTSNPN, SVGIG (reference sequence). The CDR3 DNA reads TGTGCCTGGAAAGTAGGTGCCGGCGGCTACACCTTC. As protein: CAWKVGAGGYTF.

The chain is built from TRBV12-3 or TRBV12-4 and TRBJ1-2, with D possibly being TRBD1 (6 bases). This CDR3 contains 10 residues. V dropped 8 bases and J dropped 7 bases, with 8 bases sitting between them. The CDR3 loop reads CASQGPGYTF. The CDR3 DNA is TGTGCCAGCCAGGGGCCTGGCTACACCTTC.

The V call is TRBV7-9, the J call TRBJ1-2; a weak D match, TRBD1 (5 bases). The CDR3 contains 14 residues. The V gene's germline CDR1 is SEHNR and CDR2 FQNEAQ (reference sequence). Trimming shortened V by 4 bases and J by 4 bases, and 13 bases separated the two germline ends. Here the CDR3 DNA reads TGTGCCAGCAGCTCCCAGGGTTCTGCCTATGGCTACACCTTC. Translation: CASSSQGSAYGYTF.

V gene TRBV5-1 combines with J gene TRBJ2-3; tentatively, D is TRBD2 (5 bases). The V and J ends lost 0 bases and 5 bases respectively, with 10 bases between them. The V gene's germline CDR1 is SGHRS and CDR2 YFSETQ. The CDR3 has 14 residues. The CDR3 region has the DNA TGCGCCAGCAGCTTGGCCCGAGGGAAAGATACGCAGTATTTT. This encodes CASSLARGKDTQYF. The variable domain in full, completed from reference TRBV5-1 and TRBJ2-3, reads KAGVTQTPRYLIKTRGQQVTLSCSPISGHRSVSWYQQTPGQGLQFLFEYFSETQRNKGNFPGRFSGRQFSNSRSEMNVSTLELGDSALYLCASSLARGKDTQYFGPGTRLTVL.

This clonotype occurred a few times. This chain links TRBV6-6 with TRBJ2-5; 9 nucleotides align to TRBD2. Trimming removed 2 bases from V and 3 bases from J; junction bases left unmatched: 7. The length of the CDR3 is 16 residues. Germline V gives CDR1 MNHNY, CDR2 SVGAGI (reference sequence). The CDR3 DNA follows: TGTGCCAGCAGTTACAGGATTAGCGGGAGTGAAGAGACCCAGTACTTC. It yields the protein CASSYRISGSEETQYF.

This clonotype showed up just a few times. This chain connects TRBV20-1 to TRBJ2-5, with D possibly TRBD2 on 6 matching bases. Germline CDR1 is DFQATT and CDR2 is SNEGSKA (reference sequence). With 0 bases removed from V and 4 bases from J, the gap between germline ends came to 15 bases. This CDR3 contains 15 residues. CDR3 residues: CSARDSGGGGETQYF. The CDR3 DNA reads TGCAGTGCTAGAGATAGTGGGGGAGGTGGAGAGACCCAGTACTTC.

This clonotype turned up a few times. V usage is TRBV12-3 or TRBV12-4 and J usage is TRBJ2-7; D perhaps matches TRBD1 (5 bases). The CDR3 is 15 residues long. Trimming cost V 5 bases and J 4 bases, with 18 bases left between them. CDR3 sequence reads: CASSRTRAQGYEQYF. CDR3 DNA sequence: TGTGCCAGCAGTAGAACCAGGGCCCAAGGGTACGAGCAGTACTTC.

The chain is built from TRBV5-5 and TRBJ2-5; no definite D call. The end of the DNA fits TRBJ2-7 better, so the J call may be wrong. Germline-derived CDR1 and CDR2 are SGHKS and YYEKEE (reference sequence). The CDR3 length is 16 residues. CDR3 sequence (DNA): TGTGCCAGCAGCTTGGAAGCTATACAGCCCTCCTACGAGCAGTACTTC. As protein: CASSLEAIQPSYEQYF.

This clonotype came up a few times. At one end the junction does not follow the germline gene, possibly because of a read error. CDR3 bases: TGCGCCGGCAGCCGGGCCGGGACTAGCGAGTACAATGAGCAGTTCTTC. It translates to CAGSRAGTSEYNEQFF. This chain uses TRBV5-1 with TRBJ2-1; 10 bases line up with TRBD2. Germline CDR1 reads SGHRS; CDR2 reads YFSETQ. CDR3 length: 16 amino acids.

This clonotype was counted at least ten times. The chain is built from TRBV7-9 and TRBJ1-6; D perhaps matches TRBD1 (6 bases). Germline V gene sequence: CDR1 SEHNR, CDR2 FQNEAQ (reference sequence). The CDR3 is 12 amino acids. V lost 6 bases and J lost 8, with 8 bases in between. CDR3: CASSSGDSPLHF. CDR3 nucleotide sequence: TGTGCCAGCAGTTCAGGGGATTCACCCCTCCACTTT.

This clonotype came up a few times. The chain has TRBV7-2 and TRBJ2-5; D unclear. The CDR3 has 15 residues. V was trimmed by 0 bases and J by 5 bases, leaving 13 bases between them. Germline V gene lookup returns CDR1 SGHTA and CDR2 FQGNSA. The CDR3 sequence is CASSLASGVGETQYF. As DNA, the CDR3 is TGTGCCAGCAGCTTAGCCTCTGGGGTCGGGGAGACCCAGTACTTC.

CDR3 bases: TGCAGTTCTGAGGGGAGGGAGGGCCTCCCCTACAATGAGCAGTTCTTC. This gives the protein CSSEGREGLPYNEQFF. J is TRBJ2-1 and V is TRBV20-1; TRBD2 aligns across 7 bases. The V gene's germline CDR1 is DFQATT and CDR2 SNEGSKA (reference sequence). Trimming took 8 bases from V and 2 from J; bases not matched to a gene: 15. CDR3 length equals 16 residues.

The rearrangement uses TRBV23-1 and TRBJ1-2, with D unclear. TRBV23-1 is classed as an ORF, of uncertain function. Deletions cut 8 bases from V and 7 bases from J, with 14 bases between. The CDR3 length is 12 residues. CDR3 sequence (DNA): TGCGCCAGCCGATCCTTAAGAGGTGGCTACACCTTC. It yields the protein CASRSLRGGYTF.

This clonotype was counted between two and nine times. The chain uses TRBV20-1 and TRBJ1-3, with D unclear. Germline V gives CDR1 DFQATT, CDR2 SNEGSKA (reference sequence). This CDR3 comprises 12 residues. V was clipped by 4 bases and J by 4 bases, with 8 bases between them. CDR3 sequence (DNA): TGCAGTGCTAATACACCAGGAAACACCATATATTTT. Its protein is CSANTPGNTIYF.

The chain combines TRBV10-2 with TRBJ2-3, with D hard to call. Trimming took 9 bases from V and 6 from J, leaving 10 bases between them. The CDR3 covers 11 residues. Per the germline V gene, CDR1 is WSHSY and CDR2 is SAAADI. The DNA of the CDR3 is TGCGCCAGTACCGTCGAGGATACGCAGTATTTT. This gives the protein CASTVEDTQYF.

This clonotype has more than one count but fewer than ten. The V gene is TRBV14, the J gene TRBJ2-4; 9 positions match TRBD2. Germline V lookup: CDR1 SGHDN, CDR2 FVKESK. This CDR3 has 17 residues. V lost 1 base, J lost 0 bases, and 4 bases stayed unmatched. The CDR3 protein is CASSQAAGGLAKNIQYF. The CDR3 coding sequence is TGTGCCAGCAGCCAAGCAGCGGGGGGACTAGCCAAAAACATTCAGTACTTC.

This clonotype was detected only a few times. This sequence joins TRBV7-2 and TRBJ2-5, with D possibly matching TRBD1 (6 bases). Trimming pared 3 bases from V and 5 bases from J, leaving 10 bases between. The CDR3 totals 13 residues. Germline CDR1 is SGHTA and CDR2 is FQGNSA. CDR3 sequence: CASSFDRRETQYF. In DNA form, the CDR3 reads TGTGCCAGCAGCTTCGACAGGAGGGAGACCCAGTACTTC.

The chain combines TRBV21-1 with TRBJ2-2; TRBD2 is the table's D call and was not checked against the DNA. TRBV21-1 constitutes a pseudogene. There are 17 residues in the CDR3. CDR3 coding DNA: TGTGCCAGAGGGGGGAAGATAGCGGGAGAGGCCACCGGGGAGCTGTTTTTT. It is translated as CARGGKIAGEATGELFF.

The CDR3 sequence: CASSVDMGPARPQHF. As DNA, the CDR3 is TGTGCCAGCAGCGTAGATATGGGCCCGGCTCGGCCCCAGCATTTT. The V and J genes are TRBV9 and TRBJ1-5; D is unclear. Germline values: CDR1 SGDLS, CDR2 YYNGEE. Trimming left V 0 bases short and J 9 bases short, with 16 bases between. CDR3 size: 15 residues. The full variable domain, in which reference TRBV9 and TRBJ1-5 provide the parts outside the CDR3, is DSGVTQTPKHLITATGQRVTLRCSPRSGDLSVYWYQQSLDQGLQFLIQYYNGEERAKGNILERFSAQQFPDLHSELNLSSLELGDSALYFCASSVDMGPARPQHFGDGTRLSIL.